Below, one T cell receptor (beta chain) is given with its context. Its antigen remains unidentified. The source of the sample is a study of cytomegalovirus exposure and HLA in healthy donors. Overall study context: Unique TCRs from HLA-typed donors, about 85 million of them, were held in an early data release.

Germline values: CDR1 MRHNA, CDR2 SNTAGT. Germline trimming cut 5 bases from V and 0 bases from J; bases unmatched to any gene: 3. The CDR3 totals 15 residues. Broader study findings: Available immune exposure information covered CMV serostatus only. The authors later found most CMV-associated TCR beta chains appeared HLA-restricted.

The PCR ran on 60 Vbeta and 13 Jbeta primers. The protocol was immunoSEQ multiplex PCR, while the TCRdb copy is restricted to in-frame clones and leaves out a portion. The sample lists 150,000 to 200,000 clones; approximately 80% were seen once. The source material was PBMCs. The chain couples TRBV6-4 to TRBJ2-7; 11 nucleotides line up with TRBD2. The sequence derives from a woman aged 18-29 years in good health and CMV-seronegative. The CDR3 spells CASSILAGASYEQYF. As DNA, the CDR3 is TGTGCCAGCAGTATACTAGCGGGGGCCTCCTACGAGCAGTACTTC.